This T cell receptor (beta chain) comes out of a study of T cells in Graves' hyperthyroidism and ophthalmopathy. On the study more broadly: Sampling of peripheral blood happened at initial diagnosis, prior to any treatment.

Ophthalmopathy patients had moderate-to-severe active disease, CAS ≥3, NOSPECS ≥4, and disease duration under 3 months. RNA transcripts yielded amplified TCR beta CDR3 regions. The HTBI set primed first-round TCR CDR3 RT-PCR. TCRdb re-called the multiplex PCR reads with MiXCR, one entry per CDR3 protein. The data hold around 600,000 distinct CDR3 sequences, with 14% observed a single time. In its sample, this clonotype was seen many times. Its antigen is not known. CDR1 is SQVTM and CDR2 is ANQGSEA in the germline V gene. The CDR3 spans 10 residues. V was shortened by 7 bases and J by 6 bases, with 8 bases between the two germline ends. General study results and limits: Progression to ophthalmopathy was predicted a median of roughly 6.5 months early.

The chain combines TRBV29-1 with TRBJ2-3; possibly TRBD2 for D (5 bases). The sequence came from a woman under 30 with Graves' ophthalmopathy. The sample taken for sequencing was blood. The CDR3 DNA follows: TGCAGCGAGAGGGAGGATACGCAGTATTTT. Translating gives CSEREDTQYF.